Presented here are 28 T cell receptor beta chains from one specimen sequenced in a study of T-cell reconstitution after alpha-beta-depleted transplantation in children. Using unique molecular identifiers, the investigators prepared the TCRbeta library. Each CDR3 protein is one row after TCRdb ran MiXCR on the PCR reads. The sample contains 450,000 to 500,000 distinct CDR3 sequences, about 12% of which appear only once. The source material was PBMCs from the stem cell graft donor, sampled from the stem cell graft. The receptor source for this set is a human donor who donated a stem cell graft to a child with combined immunodeficiency.

This clonotype was observed at least ten times. The chain uses TRBV27 and TRBJ2-7; 7 bases match TRBD1. V shed 6 bases, J shed 7 bases, and the junction held 3 bases outside the gene matches. The CDR3 covers 11 residues. Looked up from germline, CDR1 is MNHEY and CDR2 is SMNVEV (reference sequence). The CDR3 DNA reads as TGTGCCAGCAGGGCAGGGGGAGAGCAGTACTTC. Translating it yields CASRAGGEQYF.

The chain has TRBV12-3 or TRBV12-4 and TRBJ2-1; D ambiguous. CDR3 length: 16 residues. V lost 4 bases, J lost 5 bases, and 18 bases lay in between. CDR3 sequence reads: CASSYGLREGDNEQFF. The CDR3 nucleotides read TGTGCCAGCAGTTATGGTCTCAGAGAAGGTGACAATGAGCAGTTCTTC.

This chain uses TRBV30 with TRBJ1-1; D remains unclear. Trimming left V 4 bases short and J 7 bases short, with 13 bases between. Per germline, CDR1 GTSNPN and CDR2 SVGIG (reference sequence). This CDR3 is built from 12 residues. CDR3 DNA: TGTGCCTGGATGAAAAGGGCTGGTGAAGCTTTCTTT. Its translation is CAWMKRAGEAFF.

This clonotype appeared many times. V gene TRBV20-1 combines with J gene TRBJ2-7, with TRBD2 as a possible D gene (6 bases). Per the germline V gene, CDR1 is DFQATT and CDR2 is SNEGSKA (reference sequence). Trimming removed 0 bases from V and 5 bases from J, with 14 bases in between. The CDR3 spans 14 residues. The CDR3: CSARETSRIHEQYF. DNA for the CDR3: TGCAGTGCTAGAGAGACTAGTAGAATCCACGAGCAGTACTTC.

In this sample, this clonotype turned up a few times. The chain carries TRBV6-2 or TRBV6-3 and TRBJ1-1; D is uncertain. Germline V gives CDR1 MNHEY, CDR2 SVGEGT. This CDR3 comprises 15 residues. Trimming took 2 bases from V and 0 from J, leaving 10 bases between them. DNA for the CDR3: TGTGCCAGCAGTTACGCCGACGGAATGAACACTGAAGCTTTCTTT. Translating it yields CASSYADGMNTEAFF.

This clonotype was seen repeatedly, ten times or more. The chain carries TRBV6-2 or TRBV6-3 and TRBJ1-6; no clear D. Trimming left V 0 bases short and J 9 bases short, with 6 bases between. This CDR3 spans 13 amino acids. Germline V CDR1 and CDR2: MNHEY, SVGEGT. CDR3 loop: CASSYSGSSPLHF. The CDR3 DNA sequence: TGTGCCAGCAGTTACTCCGGGTCTTCACCCCTCCACTTT.

This clonotype showed up just a few times. The chain employs TRBV27 and TRBJ2-5; D not certain. Trimming pared 5 bases from V and 2 bases from J, leaving 15 bases between. The CDR3 sequence is 15 residues long. Germline CDR1 reads MNHEY; CDR2 reads SMNVEV (reference sequence). The CDR3 reads CASSTHRRAQETQYF. The DNA of the CDR3 is TGTGCCAGCAGTACCCACCGTAGGGCACAAGAGACCCAGTACTTC.

This clonotype came up a few times. As DNA, the CDR3 is TGCAGTGCTAGAGTCTATTCCCCAGACCCCTACGAGCAGTACTTC. It is translated as CSARVYSPDPYEQYF. V and J are TRBV20-1 and TRBJ2-7; D uncertain. The CDR3 contains 15 residues. The germline CDR1 and CDR2 sequences are DFQATT and SNEGSKA (reference sequence). V was cut by 1 base and J by 2 bases, with 15 bases left in between.

This clonotype was observed a few times. J is TRBJ2-7 and V is TRBV5-1; tentatively, D is TRBD1 (5 bases). Germline assignment: CDR1 SGHRS and CDR2 YFSETQ. The CDR3 totals 15 residues. Trimming left V 1 base short and J 6 bases short, with 17 bases between. The DNA of the CDR3 is TGCGCCAGCAGCTTGCCACGGCAGGGAAACGCCGAGCAGTACTTC. Its translation is CASSLPRQGNAEQYF.

This clonotype was found a few times. This chain links TRBV12-3 or TRBV12-4 with TRBJ2-3; D perhaps matches TRBD2 (5 bases). CDR3 size: 13 residues. The germline V and J ends were trimmed by 3 bases and 6 bases, with 10 bases remaining between them. The CDR3 coding sequence is TGTGCCAGCAGTTTCGACTCGGGGGATACGCAGTATTTT. Translating it yields CASSFDSGDTQYF.

The chain links TRBV28 to TRBJ2-7; 7 bases agree with TRBD1. J was trimmed by 3 bases and V by 5 bases; bases with no gene match: 7. This CDR3 region has 14 residues. From germline, CDR1 is MDHEN and CDR2 SYDVKM. DNA for the CDR3: TGTGCCAGCAGTCTTCCGACAGGGATCTACGAGCAGTACTTC. This encodes CASSLPTGIYEQYF.

The J gene is TRBJ1-1, the V gene TRBV11-3; maybe TRBD1 (5 bases). The CDR3 totals 18 residues. V lost 1 base and J 3 bases, leaving 21 bases between the germline ends. Germline assignment: CDR1 SGHNT and CDR2 YENEEA. CDR3 protein: CASSLGRGTAGGDTEAFF. The CDR3 nucleotides read TGTGCCAGCAGCTTAGGTCGGGGGACGGCGGGAGGTGACACTGAAGCTTTCTTT.

This clonotype appeared many times. The CDR3 loop is CASSLGGTDAYEQYF. In DNA, the CDR3 is TGTGCCAGCAGTTTGGGAGGGACAGACGCCTACGAGCAGTACTTC. V usage is TRBV27 and J usage is TRBJ2-7; D tentatively fits TRBD1 or TRBD2 (7 bases each). The germline V gene has CDR1 MNHEY and CDR2 SMNVEV (reference sequence). V was cut by 3 bases and J by 2 bases, with 14 bases left in between. The CDR3 has 15 residues.

The chain is built from TRBV28 and TRBJ1-5; D gene unclear. The CDR3 covers 14 residues. Germline CDR1 reads MDHEN; CDR2 reads SYDVKM. Trimming cost V 4 bases and J 6 bases, with 13 bases left between them. DNA of the CDR3: TGTGCCAGCAGTTCCCCGCCCGTGCTTCAGCCCCAGCATTTT. Its translation is CASSSPPVLQPQHF.

Remarks on this clonotype: Since a much larger clone is just one base distant, this may be a read error. The conserved closing phenylalanine or tryptophan is absent in this CDR3, likely reflecting a read error. J is TRBJ1-1 and V is TRBV5-6; a weak D match, TRBD1 (5 bases). CDR3 length equals 18 residues. Trimming removed 3 bases from V and 0 bases from J, with 21 bases in between. Per the germline V gene, CDR1 is SGHDT and CDR2 is YYEEEE. Here the CDR3 DNA reads TGTGCCAGCAGCTCCCCGGGACCTTCTCTTCTAGTGAACACTGAAGCTTTCTAT. Its protein product is CASSSPGPSLLVNTEAFY.

This clonotype was counted many times. The J gene is TRBJ2-3, the V gene TRBV12-3 or TRBV12-4; perhaps TRBD1 as D (5 bases). V lost 8 bases, J lost 6 bases, and 15 bases lay in between. The CDR3 has 13 residues. The CDR3 protein is CASLGPISDTQYF. The CDR3 DNA follows: TGTGCCAGCCTGGGGCCGATTTCCGATACGCAGTATTTT.

In its sample, this clonotype was seen a few times. The rearrangement links TRBV12-3 or TRBV12-4 to TRBJ2-7; TRBD1 might be the D (6 bases). Trimming left V 3 bases short and J 2 bases short, with 17 bases between. This CDR3 comprises 16 residues. The CDR3 reads CASSFILQTGPYEQYF. The CDR3 nucleotides read TGTGCCAGCAGTTTTATACTACAGACAGGACCCTACGAGCAGTACTTC.

This clonotype was seen a handful of times. The gene calls are TRBV30 and TRBJ1-2; D not resolved. Germline V gives CDR1 GTSNPN, CDR2 SVGIG (reference sequence). V was cut by 5 bases and J by 0 bases, with 16 bases left in between. The CDR3 sequence is 15 residues long. The CDR3 DNA follows: TGTGCCTGGGAGGGATTTGGAGAGTCTAACTATGGCTACACCTTC. This translates into CAWEGFGESNYGYTF.

The gene calls are TRBV4-3 and TRBJ1-2; D gene unclear. V lost 0 bases to trimming and J lost 4 bases, with 21 bases between them. The CDR3 is 18 amino acids. CDR1 and CDR2 from the germline V gene are LGHNA and YSLEER. CDR3 region: CASSQDLGGLQARYGYTF. DNA for the CDR3: TGCGCCAGCAGCCAAGATCTTGGCGGGCTCCAGGCTCGCTATGGCTACACCTTC.

There are a few counts of this clonotype. V is TRBV20-1 and J is TRBJ2-3; 8 nucleotides match TRBD2. Looked up from germline, CDR1 is DFQATT and CDR2 is SNEGSKA (reference sequence). The length of the CDR3 is 14 residues. The junction had 6 bases not matched to a gene; V was cut back by 5 bases and J by 2 bases. CDR3 sequence reads: CSAFLAGNTDTQYF. The CDR3, as DNA: TGCAGTGCTTTCTTAGCGGGGAACACAGATACGCAGTATTTT.

The rearrangement links TRBV18 to TRBJ2-3; possible D gene TRBD1, 6 bases. CDR3 length equals 15 residues. V was cut by 5 bases and J by 2 bases, with 14 bases left in between. The V gene's germline CDR1 is KGHSH and CDR2 LQKENI. CDR3 nucleotides: TGTGCCAGCTCATCAGACTGGGACATCACAGATACGCAGTATTTT. Translated, it gives CASSSDWDITDTQYF.

This clonotype was counted a few times. The chain joins TRBV18 to TRBJ2-7; D is perhaps TRBD2 (5 bases). The CDR3 length is 16 residues. The germline V gene has CDR1 KGHSH and CDR2 LQKENI. V was shortened by 3 bases and J by 2 bases, with 17 bases between the two germline ends. CDR3 loop: CASSPPVGASTYEQYF. DNA for the CDR3: TGTGCCAGCTCACCCCCGGTGGGAGCTAGCACCTACGAGCAGTACTTC. The complete variable domain, with remaining parts taken from reference TRBV18 and TRBJ2-7, reads NAGVMQNPRHLVRRRGQEARLRCSPMKGHSHVYWYRQLPEEGLKFMVYLQKENIIDESGMPKERFSAEFPKEGPSILRIQQVVRGDSAAYFCASSPPVGASTYEQYFGPGTRLTVT.

CDR3 sequence (DNA): TGTGCCAGCAGCGCCCGTGGGACAGGGGTTGAATTAGGGAACACTGAAGCTTTCTTT. Translating it yields CASSARGTGVELGNTEAFF. The chain has TRBV11-1 and TRBJ1-1, with 10 nucleotides matching TRBD1. Trimming cost V 5 bases and J 1 base; bases outside gene matches: 16. CDR1 SGHAT and CDR2 FQDESV come from the germline V gene (reference sequence). This CDR3 has 19 residues.

The CDR3 coding sequence is TGTGCCAGCAGCGTGGACTCGCCTTATGGCTACACCTTC. Translating it yields CASSVDSPYGYTF. The chain uses TRBV7-2 and TRBJ1-2; D not resolved. This CDR3 is 13 amino acids long. V lost 5 bases to trimming and J lost 5 bases, with 12 bases between them. Germline V gene sequence: CDR1 SGHTA, CDR2 FQGNSA.

There are a few counts of this clonotype. This chain's CDR3 is CASSPWTSVPDTQYF. The CDR3 DNA reads as TGTGCCAGCAGTCCTTGGACTAGCGTCCCAGATACGCAGTATTTT. The V and J genes are TRBV6-1 and TRBJ2-3; 9 bases line up with TRBD2. Looked up from germline, CDR1 is MNHNS and CDR2 is SASEGT. Germline trimming cut 5 bases from V and 4 bases from J; bases unmatched to any gene: 7. This CDR3 spans 15 amino acids.

This rearrangement joins TRBV6-2 or TRBV6-3 to TRBJ1-3; tentatively, D is TRBD1 (5 bases). The CDR3 consists of 13 residues. Germline assignment: CDR1 MNHEY and CDR2 SVGEGT. Trimming cost V 8 bases and J 2 bases, with 10 bases left between them. The CDR3: CASEGETGNTIYF. The CDR3 DNA reads TGTGCCAGCGAAGGGGAGACTGGAAACACCATATATTTT.

Only a few counts were recorded for this clonotype. The chain links TRBV7-8 to TRBJ2-2, with D unresolved. The CDR3 is made up of 16 amino acids. Per the germline V gene, CDR1 is SGHVS and CDR2 is FQNEAQ. V dropped 0 bases and J dropped 5 bases, with 13 bases sitting between them. This CDR3 reads CASSLALEIGTGELFF. The CDR3 DNA is TGTGCCAGCAGCTTAGCCCTAGAGATCGGGACCGGGGAGCTGTTTTTT.

Comments on this clonotype: The junction shows a germline mismatch at one end, possibly a read error. J is TRBJ1-1 and V is TRBV7-9; D is unresolved. Germline lookup yields CDR1 SEHNR and CDR2 FQNEAQ (reference sequence). CDR3 length: 10 residues. CDR3 in DNA: TGTACCAGCAGCCCACCTGAAGCTTTCTTT. Protein: CTSSPPEAFF.